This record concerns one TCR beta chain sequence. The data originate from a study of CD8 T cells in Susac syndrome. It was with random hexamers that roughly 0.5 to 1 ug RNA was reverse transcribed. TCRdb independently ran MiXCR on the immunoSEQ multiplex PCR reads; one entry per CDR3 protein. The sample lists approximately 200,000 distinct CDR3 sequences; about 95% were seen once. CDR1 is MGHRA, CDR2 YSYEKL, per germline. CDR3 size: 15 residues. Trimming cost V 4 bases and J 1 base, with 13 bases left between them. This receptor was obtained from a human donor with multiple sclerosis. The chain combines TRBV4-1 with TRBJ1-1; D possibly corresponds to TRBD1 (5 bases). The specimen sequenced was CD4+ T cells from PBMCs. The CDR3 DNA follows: TGCGCCAGCAGCCCGCGGGCGGGACCGAACACTGAAGCTTTCTTT. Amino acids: CASSPRAGPNTEAFF.